The next 13 T cell receptor beta chains were all read from a single sample in a study of blood T cell repertoires in COVID-19. Sequenced by immunoSEQ multiplex PCR; TCRdb stores in-frame clones only, minus some. The table shows 10,000 or so clones, with 85% occurring only once. Sequencing used peripheral blood. The receptor set was obtained from a human donor in a cohort sampled during active COVID-19.

The chain couples TRBV29-1 to TRBJ2-3; D uncertain. From germline, CDR1 is SQVTM and CDR2 ANQGSEA. The CDR3 covers 12 residues. With 6 bases removed from V and 2 bases from J, the gap between germline ends came to 9 bases. This chain's CDR3 is CSVRVDTDTQYF. CDR3 bases: TGCAGCGTACGAGTTGACACAGATACGCAGTATTTT.

J is TRBJ2-3 and V is TRBV7-3, with 9 bases lining up with TRBD2. Germline CDR1 is SGHTA and CDR2 is FQGTGA. The ends lost 0 bases at V and 4 bases at J; junction bases unmatched: 5. This CDR3 contains 16 residues. As DNA, the CDR3 is TGTGCCAGCAGCTTAACGTTCGCGGGAGGGCCAGATACGCAGTATTTT. This encodes CASSLTFAGGPDTQYF.

The chain carries TRBV28 and TRBJ1-2; weak D call: TRBD1 (6 bases). The CDR3 runs 13 residues. Trimming stripped 4 bases from V and 2 bases from J, with 8 bases between. The germline V gene has CDR1 MDHEN and CDR2 SYDVKM. The CDR3 region is CASSSGANYGYTF. CDR3 bases: TGTGCCAGCAGTTCAGGGGCCAACTATGGCTACACCTTC.

CDR3 in amino acids: CASNRGGFYGYTF. In nucleotides, the CDR3 is TGTGCCAGCAATCGGGGTGGTTTCTATGGCTACACCTTC. The V call is TRBV11-2, the J call TRBJ1-2; D remains unclear. Germline-derived CDR1 and CDR2 are SGHAT and FQNNGV. The CDR3 is 13 residues long. Trimming pared 7 bases from V and 4 bases from J, leaving 13 bases between.

V is TRBV4-1 and J is TRBJ1-5, with unresolved D. CDR3 length equals 16 residues. Germline V gives CDR1 MGHRA, CDR2 YSYEKL. Trimming took off 0 bases at V and 0 bases at J, with 9 bases between the two ends. CDR3 nucleotide sequence: TGCGCCAGCAGCCAAGAGGGAGGAAATAGCAATCAGCCCCAGCATTTT. The encoded protein is CASSQEGGNSNQPQHF.

V is TRBV28 and J is TRBJ2-1; 7 nucleotides align to TRBD1. The CDR3 spans 16 residues. Germline CDR1 MDHEN, CDR2 SYDVKM. V was clipped by 2 bases and J by 3 bases; unmatched bases: 7. CDR3 nucleotides: TGTGCCAGCAGTTTAAAGGGGGCTCTAGGCTACAATGAGCAGTTCTTC. Protein sequence: CASSLKGALGYNEQFF.

This clone was seen a few times. The chain carries TRBV25-1 and TRBJ2-7, with D possibly matching TRBD2 (5 bases). The CDR3 has 15 residues. Trimming cost V 7 bases and J 1 base, with 17 bases left between them. The germline V gene has CDR1 MGHDK and CDR2 SYGVNS. The CDR3 nucleotides are TGTGCCAGCATCGGAGCGGCGGTGGGGTCCTACGAGCAGTACTTC. It yields the protein CASIGAAVGSYEQYF.

The chain couples TRBV30 to TRBJ2-3; weak D call: TRBD2 (6 bases). This CDR3 contains 14 residues. In germline, CDR1 is GTSNPN, CDR2 SVGIG (reference sequence). V was trimmed by 2 bases and J by 0 bases, leaving 9 bases between them. The CDR3 reads CAWSYGGSTDTQYF. Here the CDR3 DNA reads TGTGCCTGGAGTTATGGGGGGAGCACAGATACGCAGTATTTT.

The rearrangement links TRBV27 to TRBJ1-3; D is uncertain. This CDR3 is built from 14 residues. Germline CDR1 and CDR2: MNHEY and SMNVEV (reference sequence). V lost 4 bases, J lost 4 bases, and 11 bases lay in between. The CDR3 nucleotides read TGTGCCAGCAGTTCGGCAGGAAGGGGAAACACCATATATTTT. This sequence encodes CASSSAGRGNTIYF.

The J gene is TRBJ2-2, the V gene TRBV4-1; TRBD1 matches 7 bases. The germline gives CDR1 MGHRA, CDR2 YSYEKL. The CDR3 is made up of 15 amino acids. V dropped 4 bases and J dropped 5; count of bases not matched to a gene: 7. For the CDR3, the DNA is TGCGCCAGCAGCCGGTCGACAGGGCCTACCGGGGAGCTGTTTTTT. It specifies CASSRSTGPTGELFF.

This clone has a handful of counts. The chain is built from TRBV18 and TRBJ1-4; TRBD1 might be the D (5 bases). From germline, CDR1 is KGHSH and CDR2 LQKENI. Trimming stripped 3 bases from V and 5 bases from J, with 16 bases between. The CDR3 runs 16 residues. The CDR3 reads CASSPDTATGNEKLFF. The DNA for the CDR3 is TGTGCCAGCTCACCCGATACCGCCACAGGAAATGAAAAACTGTTTTTT.

V gene TRBV7-8 combines with J gene TRBJ2-3; weak D call: TRBD2 (5 bases). The CDR3 loop spans 17 amino acids. Germline values: CDR1 SGHVS, CDR2 FQNEAQ. Trimming took off 1 base at V and 0 bases at J, with 14 bases between the two ends. CDR3 DNA: TGTGCCAGCAGCTTAGGAAACTTTGCGGGCAGCACAGATACGCAGTATTTT. Its protein is CASSLGNFAGSTDTQYF. The full variable domain, completed using reference TRBV7-8 and TRBJ2-3, is GAGVSQSPRYKVAKRGQDVALRCDPISGHVSLFWYQQALGQGPEFLTYFQNEAQLDKSGLPSDRFFAERPEGSVSTLKIQRTQQEDSAVYLCASSLGNFAGSTDTQYFGPGTRLTVL.

The rearrangement joins TRBV18 to TRBJ2-7; D is ambiguous. This CDR3 region has 12 residues. From germline, CDR1 is KGHSH and CDR2 LQKENI. Deletions cut 3 bases from V and 5 bases from J, with 8 bases between. This CDR3 is CASSPARDEQYF. The DNA for the CDR3 is TGTGCCAGCTCACCGGCCCGTGACGAGCAGTACTTC.